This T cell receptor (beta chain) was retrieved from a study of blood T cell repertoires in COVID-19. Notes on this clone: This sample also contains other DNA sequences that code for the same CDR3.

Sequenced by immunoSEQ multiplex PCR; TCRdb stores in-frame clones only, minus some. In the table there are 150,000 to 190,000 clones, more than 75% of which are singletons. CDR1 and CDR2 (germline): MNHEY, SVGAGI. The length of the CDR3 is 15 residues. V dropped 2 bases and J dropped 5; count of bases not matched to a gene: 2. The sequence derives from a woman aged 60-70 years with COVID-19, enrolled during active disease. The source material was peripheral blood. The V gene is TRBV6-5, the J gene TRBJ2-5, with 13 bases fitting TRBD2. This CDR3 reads CASSYRGLAGETQYF. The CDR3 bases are TGTGCCAGCAGTTACAGGGGACTAGCGGGGGAGACCCAGTACTTC.